One and the same sample provided the 28 T cell receptor beta chains below, sequenced in a study of technical replicates of blood from a handful of donors. Only in-frame clones appear in the TCRdb table, and some are missing; sequencing was by immunoSEQ multiplex PCR. This table has around 80,000 clones, over 75% appearing once. The sequencing sample was made of T cells isolated from PBMCs. All receptors derive from a human donor in good health.

The rearrangement uses TRBV4-3 and TRBJ2-3, with no clear D. CDR3 length equals 15 residues. Germline assignment: CDR1 LGHNA and CDR2 YSLEER. With 1 base removed from V and 0 bases from J, the gap between germline ends came to 8 bases. The CDR3 here is CASSQVATSTDTQYF. CDR3 DNA sequence: TGCGCCAGCAGCCAAGTTGCTACTAGCACAGATACGCAGTATTTT.

The chain employs TRBV28 and TRBJ2-3; the D gene is possibly TRBD1 (6 bases). The germline CDR1 and CDR2 sequences are MDHEN and SYDVKM. V was shortened by 6 bases and J by 4 bases, with 11 bases between the two germline ends. CDR3 length: 13 residues. CDR3: CASRPQGSDTQYF. For the CDR3, the DNA is TGTGCCAGCAGACCTCAGGGGTCAGATACGCAGTATTTT.

This chain links TRBV4-3 with TRBJ2-7, with 11 bases fitting TRBD1. In germline, CDR1 is LGHNA, CDR2 YSLEER. The CDR3 consists of 16 residues. The J segment lost 5 bases and the V segment lost 0 bases, leaving 6 bases of the junction unmatched. DNA of the CDR3: TGCGCCAGCAGCCAAGATTGGACAGGGGGCATGGACGAGCAGTACTTC. Amino acids: CASSQDWTGGMDEQYF.

The V call is TRBV27, the J call TRBJ2-5, with D possibly matching TRBD2 (5 bases). V was shortened by 6 bases and J by 7 bases, with 12 bases between the two germline ends. The germline gives CDR1 MNHEY, CDR2 SMNVEV (reference sequence). The CDR3 runs 12 residues. CDR3 sequence reads: CASRTGIGTQYF. CDR3 DNA sequence: TGTGCCAGCAGGACGGGGATCGGGACCCAGTACTTC.

This sequence joins TRBV28 and TRBJ1-2, with 7 positions matching TRBD1. The CDR3 has 15 residues. Germline V CDR1 and CDR2: MDHEN, SYDVKM. V lost 3 bases and J lost 2; bases outside the gene matches: 6. This CDR3 is CASSLPGGPNYGYTF. The CDR3 DNA reads as TGTGCCAGCAGTTTGCCAGGGGGTCCCAACTATGGCTACACCTTC.

The chain joins TRBV27 to TRBJ1-1; D ambiguous. The V end lost 0 bases, the J end lost 2 bases, and 10 bases lay between the germline ends. The CDR3 has 15 amino acids. Germline V gene sequence: CDR1 MNHEY, CDR2 SMNVEV (reference sequence). In DNA, the CDR3 is TGTGCCAGCAGTTTATCGAGCACAGCAAACACTGAAGCTTTCTTT. Translation gives CASSLSSTANTEAFF.

CDR3 residues: CASSEEGLPNYGYTF. In DNA form, the CDR3 reads TGTGCCAGCAGTGAAGAGGGACTCCCTAACTATGGCTACACCTTC. This rearrangement joins TRBV6-1 to TRBJ1-2, with a tentative D call TRBD1 (5 bases). CDR3 size: 15 residues. V lost 1 base to trimming and J lost 0 bases, with 9 bases between them. Germline CDR1 reads MNHNS; CDR2 reads SASEGT.

The rearrangement uses TRBV4-1 and TRBJ1-5, with D perhaps matching TRBD1 (6 bases). V dropped 2 bases and J dropped 6 bases, with 14 bases sitting between them. Germline values: CDR1 MGHRA, CDR2 YSYEKL. This CDR3 contains 15 residues. The CDR3 reads CASSQFGGAAQPQHF. CDR3 coding DNA: TGCGCCAGCAGCCAATTCGGGGGGGCGGCTCAGCCCCAGCATTTT.

As DNA, the CDR3 is TGTGCCAGCAGTTTAACCGGGACAGGGGATGAAAAACTGTTTTTT. This codes for CASSLTGTGDEKLFF. The gene calls are TRBV28 and TRBJ1-4, with 10 bases fitting TRBD1. V shed 2 bases and J 6 bases; nucleotides not matched to a gene: 3. Germline CDR1 is MDHEN and CDR2 is SYDVKM. The CDR3 extends over 15 amino acids.

The genes are TRBV6-5 and TRBJ1-1, with a tentative D call TRBD1 (5 bases). The CDR3 consists of 14 residues. From germline, CDR1 is MNHEY and CDR2 SVGAGI. Trimming removed 0 bases at V and 5 bases at J, with 10 bases between. The CDR3 is CASSYSQGGTEAFF. CDR3 DNA: TGTGCCAGCAGTTACTCTCAGGGTGGAACTGAAGCTTTCTTT.

The genes are TRBV30 and TRBJ2-1, with a weak D call TRBD1 (5 bases). CDR1 GTSNPN and CDR2 SVGIG come from the germline V gene (reference sequence). Trimming cost V 2 bases and J 0 bases, with 11 bases left between them. CDR3 size: 15 residues. CDR3 amino acids: CAWSQGVSSYNEQFF. The CDR3 nucleotides read TGTGCCTGGAGTCAGGGCGTAAGCTCCTACAATGAGCAGTTCTTC.

This clone was recorded once. The chain uses TRBV27 and TRBJ1-4, with D hard to call. The CDR3 consists of 13 residues. Germline loops: CDR1 MNHEY, CDR2 SMNVEV (reference sequence). V gave up 5 bases and J gave up 8 bases, with 12 bases separating them. The DNA for the CDR3 is TGTGCCAGCAGTATCTGGGCCGACGAAAAACTGTTTTTT. This translates into CASSIWADEKLFF.

This chain uses TRBV10-1 with TRBJ2-2; 11 positions agree with TRBD2. CDR3 length: 14 residues. Germline CDR1 is WNHNN and CDR2 is SYGVQD (reference sequence). Germline trimming cut 8 bases from V and 1 base from J; bases unmatched to any gene: 0. CDR3 sequence (DNA): TGCGCCAGCGGGACTAGCGGGAACACCGGGGAGCTGTTTTTT. Amino acids: CASGTSGNTGELFF.

The genes are TRBV6-6 and TRBJ2-3, with TRBD2 as a possible D gene (6 bases). Trimming left V 6 bases short and J 5 bases short, with 12 bases between. The CDR3 sequence is 13 residues long. Germline-derived CDR1 and CDR2 are MNHNY and SVGAGI (reference sequence). CDR3 protein: CASSRLERDTQYF. CDR3 sequence (DNA): TGTGCCAGCAGCCGACTAGAACGAGATACGCAGTATTTT.

This sequence joins TRBV7-9 and TRBJ1-1, with D perhaps TRBD1 (6 bases). V lost 5 bases and J lost 8, with 12 bases in between. CDR1 is SEHNR and CDR2 is FQNEAQ in the germline V gene (reference sequence). This CDR3 has 12 residues. CDR3 sequence: CASSPPQGEAFF. CDR3 in DNA: TGTGCCAGCAGCCCACCCCAGGGGGAAGCTTTCTTT.

This chain uses TRBV11-2 with TRBJ2-1; D remains unclear. Germline values: CDR1 SGHAT, CDR2 FQNNGV. The CDR3 totals 14 residues. V was shortened by 1 base and J by 4 bases, with 8 bases between the two germline ends. CDR3 in amino acids: CASSLASEYNEQFF. The CDR3 region has the DNA TGTGCCAGCAGCTTAGCGTCGGAGTACAATGAGCAGTTCTTC.

This chain joins TRBV11-2 and TRBJ2-1; 7 bases map to TRBD2. CDR1 is SGHAT, CDR2 FQNNGV, per germline. V shed 5 bases, J shed 10 bases, and the junction held 11 bases outside the gene matches. This CDR3 has 14 residues. CDR3 nucleotides: TGTGCCAGCAGCCATACCTACGCGGGAGAGGAGCAGTTCTTC. Its protein is CASSHTYAGEEQFF. The full variable domain, in which reference TRBV11-2 and TRBJ2-1 provide the parts outside the CDR3, is EAGVAQSPRYKIIEKRQSVAFWCNPISGHATLYWYQQILGQGPKLLIQFQNNGVVDDSQLPKDRFSAERLKGVDSTLKIQPAKLEDSAVYLCASSHTYAGEEQFFGPGTRLTVL.

This chain links TRBV9 with TRBJ1-3; 9 positions agree with TRBD1. The CDR3 length is 18 residues. Trimming took 1 base from V and 0 from J; bases not matched to a gene: 8. Germline V CDR1 and CDR2: SGDLS, YYNGEE. The CDR3 bases are TGTGCCAGCAGCGTACTCCCGGGACAGGGAAGCTCTGGAAACACCATATATTTT. Its protein is CASSVLPGQGSSGNTIYF. Supplemented by reference TRBV9 and TRBJ1-3, the full variable domain reads DSGVTQTPKHLITATGQRVTLRCSPRSGDLSVYWYQQSLDQGLQFLIQYYNGEERAKGNILERFSAQQFPDLHSELNLSSLELGDSALYFCASSVLPGQGSSGNTIYFGEGSWLTVV.

The V call is TRBV19, the J call TRBJ1-2; D is ambiguous. V lost 0 bases to trimming and J lost 5 bases, with 4 bases between them. This CDR3 spans 12 amino acids. Germline lookup yields CDR1 LNHDA and CDR2 SQIVND (reference sequence). CDR3 coding DNA: TGTGCCAGTAGTATAGACGAGTATGGCTACACCTTC. The encoded protein is CASSIDEYGYTF.

This clone was counted a single time. V usage is TRBV4-2 and J usage is TRBJ2-1; no clear D gene. Germline CDR1 reads LGHNA; CDR2 reads YNFKEQ. V was cut by 0 bases and J by 5 bases, with 11 bases left in between. This CDR3 is 15 amino acids long. The CDR3 DNA reads as TGTGCCAGCAGCCAAGACTGGCAACCACACAATGAGCAGTTCTTC. Translating gives CASSQDWQPHNEQFF.

The genes are TRBV27 and TRBJ1-4, with D possibly matching TRBD1 (5 bases). CDR3 length: 17 residues. V dropped 4 bases and J dropped 3 bases, with 18 bases sitting between them. Germline-derived CDR1 and CDR2 are MNHEY and SMNVEV (reference sequence). CDR3 DNA: TGTGCCAGCAGTTCCCCAGGTTCGCGGGGGGCTAATGAAAAACTGTTTTTT. Residues: CASSSPGSRGANEKLFF.

The V and J genes are TRBV18 and TRBJ2-7; D may be TRBD1 (6 bases). The CDR3 totals 14 residues. V lost 2 bases to trimming and J lost 3 bases, with 11 bases between them. Germline V lookup: CDR1 KGHSH, CDR2 LQKENI. The CDR3 sequence is CASSPAGAFYEQYF. CDR3 sequence (DNA): TGTGCCAGCTCACCAGCAGGGGCCTTCTACGAGCAGTACTTC.

This chain uses TRBV30 with TRBJ2-4; TRBD1 matches 11 bases. Germline-derived CDR1 and CDR2 are GTSNPN and SVGIG (reference sequence). With 3 bases clipped from V and 2 bases from J, the junction kept 3 bases outside the gene matches. The CDR3 has 15 residues. For the CDR3, the DNA is TGTGCCTGGAGGGGGACAGGGGGATCCAAAAACATTCAGTACTTC. Encoded protein: CAWRGTGGSKNIQYF.

This chain joins TRBV7-8 and TRBJ2-7; a weak D match, TRBD1 (5 bases). Per the germline V gene, CDR1 is SGHVS and CDR2 is FQNEAQ. The CDR3 spans 14 residues. Trimming pared 5 bases from V and 6 bases from J, leaving 17 bases between. The DNA for the CDR3 is TGTGCCAGCAGCCTATATGGGGCTATGTCCGAGCAGTACTTC. This translates into CASSLYGAMSEQYF.

The chain has TRBV2 and TRBJ2-5; TRBD1 matches at 9 bases. The CDR3 contains 14 residues. The V segment lost 6 bases and the J segment 5 bases; nucleotides outside the gene matches: 7. Per germline, CDR1 SNHLY and CDR2 FYNNEI. CDR3 protein: CASRRFDRGETQYF. The CDR3, as DNA: TGTGCCAGCAGGAGGTTCGACAGGGGGGAGACCCAGTACTTC.

This clone was recorded only once. This chain uses TRBV5-6 with TRBJ2-3, with TRBD2 as a possible D gene (6 bases). Germline V CDR1 and CDR2: SGHDT, YYEEEE. There are 14 residues in the CDR3. The V end lost 6 bases, the J end lost 2 bases, and 13 bases lay between the germline ends. This CDR3 reads CASTTGGSTDTQYF. For the CDR3, the DNA is TGTGCCAGCACCACCGGAGGGTCCACAGATACGCAGTATTTT.

This sequence joins TRBV10-1 and TRBJ1-2; D ambiguous. This CDR3 comprises 10 residues. The V and J ends lost 6 bases and 7 bases respectively, with 6 bases between them. Germline loops: CDR1 WNHNN, CDR2 SYGVQD (reference sequence). The CDR3 DNA follows: TGCGCCAGCAGCCCTATTGGCTACACCTTC. Amino acid sequence: CASSPIGYTF.

The V call is TRBV30, the J call TRBJ1-4; 8 positions match TRBD1. The J segment lost 1 base and the V segment lost 2 bases, leaving 3 bases of the junction unmatched. This CDR3 region has 15 residues. Germline V gene sequence: CDR1 GTSNPN, CDR2 SVGIG (reference sequence). CDR3 residues: CAWSKGTGTNEKLFF. CDR3 nucleotide sequence: TGTGCCTGGAGTAAGGGGACAGGAACTAATGAAAAACTGTTTTTT.